This TCR beta chain emerged from a study of T cell responses to AZD1222 COVID-19 vaccine. General observations from the study: Targets within unmutated variant regions were reportedly found for nearly half of spike-specific TCRs. Seropositive AZD1222 recipients at baseline numbered only five or six. Spike-specific TCR breadth rose after two AZD1222 doses, and depth rose as well. There were repertoire samples only from the period after the peak T cell response.

Clones were read by immunoSEQ multiplex PCR, and TCRdb kept only the in-frame ones, dropping some. The sample shows 200,000 or so clones, just over 90% of them seen only once. Remarks on this clone: Its antigen is still unknown.

The source was peripheral blood, collected on day 0 of MenACWY control vaccination. The sequence came from an adult in good health.

CDR3 in amino acids: CASWGEGGSSYEQYF. Here the CDR3 DNA reads TGTGCCAGCTGGGGGGAGGGAGGGAGTTCCTACGAGCAGTACTTC. J is TRBJ2-7 and V is TRBV3-1 (or the pseudogene TRBV3-2); 7 nucleotides line up with TRBD2. The germline V gene encodes CDR1 LGHDT and CDR2 YNNKEL (reference sequence). The CDR3 has 15 amino acids. V shed 8 bases and J 1 base; nucleotides not matched to a gene: 11.